Below are 30 T cell receptor beta chains sequenced from a single sample in a study of shared clonotypes between healthy human individuals. Libraries were prepared by immunoSEQ multiplex PCR; TCRdb keeps only in-frame clonotypes and omits some of them. Of approximately 340,000 clones in the sample, around 74% were seen once. Sequenced input: memory CD4+ T cells sorted from blood. The subset was: CD45RA-negative fraction. These receptors all come from a man aged 25 to 40 in good health.

The chain uses TRBV29-1 and TRBJ1-1; D gene unclear. There are 12 residues in the CDR3. The germline gives CDR1 SQVTM, CDR2 ANQGSEA. V lost 6 bases to trimming and J lost 2 bases, with 10 bases between them. For the CDR3, the DNA is TGCAGCGTGGGCTCAACAAACACTGAAGCTTTCTTT. This translates into CSVGSTNTEAFF.

This clone occurred once. V usage is TRBV28 and J usage is TRBJ1-2; TRBD1 matches 11 bases. CDR1 and CDR2 (germline): MDHEN, SYDVKM. Losses at the gene ends were 4 bases for V and 5 bases for J; bases not matched to a gene: 6. This CDR3 spans 15 amino acids. CDR3 protein: CASSWGTGGQYGYTF. In DNA, the CDR3 is TGTGCCAGCAGTTGGGGGACAGGGGGTCAATATGGCTACACCTTC.

This clone has a count of ten or more. The genes are TRBV5-1 and TRBJ1-1; a weak D match, TRBD1 (5 bases). This CDR3 contains 16 residues. Germline CDR1 and CDR2: SGHRS and YFSETQ. V shed 2 bases and J shed 0 bases, with 14 bases lying between them. CDR3 sequence (DNA): TGCGCCAGCAGCTTATCCGGGGCAAGGATGAACACTGAAGCTTTCTTT. This codes for CASSLSGARMNTEAFF.

The chain is built from TRBV28 and TRBJ2-4; D may be TRBD1 (6 bases). There are 14 residues in the CDR3. Germline values: CDR1 MDHEN, CDR2 SYDVKM. V gave up 6 bases and J gave up 1 base, with 10 bases separating them. The CDR3 sequence: CASRNRVAKNIQYF. DNA of the CDR3: TGTGCCAGCAGAAACAGGGTCGCCAAAAACATTCAGTACTTC.

The chain carries TRBV7-8 and TRBJ2-3; D remains ambiguous. V lost 0 bases and J lost 0, with 4 bases in between. This CDR3 has 14 residues. Germline lookup yields CDR1 SGHVS and CDR2 FQNEAQ. CDR3 loop: CASSLAGSTDTQYF. The CDR3 bases are TGTGCCAGCAGCTTAGCTGGGAGCACAGATACGCAGTATTTT.

The chain recombines TRBV19 with TRBJ2-3, with 12 positions matching TRBD2. The ends lost 2 bases at V and 5 bases at J; junction bases unmatched: 5. Germline CDR1 is LNHDA and CDR2 is SQIVND (reference sequence). The CDR3 sequence is 16 residues long. The CDR3 DNA reads as TGTGCCAGTAGTATAAAATCGGGACTAGCGGGAGATACGCAGTATTTT. Protein: CASSIKSGLAGDTQYF.

The chain combines TRBV7-9 with TRBJ1-4; no clear D. Germline CDR1 is SEHNR and CDR2 is FQNEAQ (reference sequence). The CDR3 is made up of 14 amino acids. Trimming took 5 bases from V and 8 from J, leaving 15 bases between them. The CDR3 DNA reads TGTGCCAGCAGCCCTGGCGCCGGGTCCGAAAAACTGTTTTTT. It codes for CASSPGAGSEKLFF.

The chain combines TRBV9 with TRBJ2-3, with 8 bases fitting TRBD1. The CDR3 is 16 residues long. Germline V CDR1 and CDR2: SGDLS, YYNGEE. V trimming: 0 bases; J trimming: 3 bases; junction bases outside the gene matches: 6. CDR3 DNA sequence: TGTGCCAGCAGCGTAGCTGTCACAGGGGGAACAGATACGCAGTATTTT. It translates to CASSVAVTGGTDTQYF.

This clone was observed a few times. The V gene is TRBV28, the J gene TRBJ1-1; 9 positions agree with TRBD1. CDR3 size: 14 residues. The germline V gene encodes CDR1 MDHEN and CDR2 SYDVKM. V gave up 3 bases and J gave up 10 bases; unmatched junction bases: 9. In nucleotides, the CDR3 is TGTGCCAGCAGTTTTTCCGGGACAGGGAGGGGAGCTTTCTTT. Translated: CASSFSGTGRGAFF. The variable domain in full, with the rest retrieved from reference TRBV28 and TRBJ1-1, is DVKVTQSSRYLVKRTGEKVFLECVQDMDHENMFWYRQDPGLGLRLIYFSYDVKMKEKGDIPEGYSVSREKKERFSLILESASTNQTSMYLCASSFSGTGRGAFFGQGTRLTVV.

The rearrangement uses TRBV14 and TRBJ2-6; D is unresolved. The CDR3 extends over 17 amino acids. Trimming pared 1 base from V and 0 bases from J, leaving 10 bases between. Germline V gene data show CDR1 as SGHDN and CDR2 as FVKESK. CDR3: CASSQAGLGSGANVLTF. In DNA, the CDR3 is TGTGCCAGCAGCCAAGCGGGCCTGGGCTCTGGGGCCAACGTCCTGACTTTC.

This clone was detected a few times. The V call is TRBV7-2, the J call TRBJ2-1; no clear D. Germline V CDR1 and CDR2: SGHTA, FQGNSA. The CDR3 sequence is 13 residues long. Trimming took off 2 bases at V and 7 bases at J, with 9 bases between the two ends. CDR3 residues: CASSLRRLNEQFF. The CDR3 DNA is TGTGCCAGCAGCTTAAGGCGGTTGAATGAGCAGTTCTTC. The whole variable domain, filled in from reference TRBV7-2 and TRBJ2-1, reads GAGVSQSPSNKVTEKGKDVELRCDPISGHTALYWYRQSLGQGLEFLIYFQGNSAPDKSGLPSDRFSAERTGGSVSTLTIQRTQQEDSAVYLCASSLRRLNEQFFGPGTRLTVL.

This clone turned up a few times. This chain connects TRBV25-1 to TRBJ2-2, with 8 bases fitting TRBD2. The CDR3 extends over 16 amino acids. Germline CDR1 is MGHDK and CDR2 is SYGVNS. After removal of 1 base from V and 4 bases from J, the junction contained 5 bases not matched to a gene. The CDR3 loop is CASSEWAGGPTGELFF. The CDR3 DNA follows: TGTGCCAGCAGTGAATGGGCGGGGGGTCCCACCGGGGAGCTGTTTTTT.

This clone has a count of ten or more. The chain carries TRBV6-1 and TRBJ2-5; 10 bases are a match to TRBD1. Germline V gene lookup returns CDR1 MNHNS and CDR2 SASEGT. Trimming took 5 bases from V and 5 from J; bases not matched to a gene: 8. The CDR3 is made up of 15 amino acids. The CDR3 spells CASSTGTGVQETQYF. DNA for the CDR3: TGTGCCAGCAGTACAGGGACAGGGGTCCAGGAGACCCAGTACTTC.

The chain is built from TRBV27 and TRBJ2-7; 11 nucleotides agree with TRBD2. Germline values: CDR1 MNHEY, CDR2 SMNVEV (reference sequence). The CDR3 is 18 amino acids. The junction had 15 bases not matched to a gene; V was cut back by 8 bases and J by 0 bases. This CDR3 is CASGKTSGRRRGSYEQYF. The CDR3 nucleotides are TGTGCCAGCGGGAAAACTAGCGGGAGAAGAAGGGGCTCCTACGAGCAGTACTTC.

Written as DNA, the CDR3 is TGTGCCAGCAGCCGGGGGACTAGCGGGATGGGATCCTACAATGAGCAGTTCTTC. This encodes CASSRGTSGMGSYNEQFF. The gene calls are TRBV5-4 and TRBJ2-1, with 13 bases identical to TRBD2. After removal of 4 bases from V and 1 base from J, the junction contained 8 bases not matched to a gene. The CDR3 has 18 residues. Germline CDR1 and CDR2: SGHNT and YYREEE (reference sequence).

The V call is TRBV18, the J call TRBJ1-1; a weak D match, TRBD1 (6 bases). The germline V gene encodes CDR1 KGHSH and CDR2 LQKENI. Trimming pared 1 base from V and 0 bases from J, leaving 15 bases between. The CDR3 sequence is 17 residues long. The CDR3 loop reads CASSPLGQFGMNTEAFF. CDR3 nucleotides: TGTGCCAGCTCACCACTCGGACAGTTCGGTATGAACACTGAAGCTTTCTTT.

The chain carries TRBV29-1 and TRBJ2-4, with D perhaps matching TRBD2 (7 bases). Germline-derived CDR1 and CDR2 are SQVTM and ANQGSEA. The CDR3 has 17 residues. V lost 0 bases and J lost 1, with 16 bases in between. The CDR3 sequence is CSVEDGGGVGAKNIQYF. Here the CDR3 DNA reads TGCAGCGTTGAAGACGGCGGGGGCGTGGGGGCCAAAAACATTCAGTACTTC.

V and J are TRBV9 and TRBJ2-4, with 9 bases aligning to TRBD1. Losses at the gene ends were 4 bases for V and 4 bases for J; bases not matched to a gene: 24. Germline values: CDR1 SGDLS, CDR2 YYNGEE. CDR3 size: 21 residues. CDR3 sequence: CASSPGIFRRLGQGEKNIQYF. The CDR3 region has the DNA TGTGCCAGCAGCCCCGGCATTTTTCGTAGATTGGGACAGGGTGAGAAAAACATTCAGTACTTC.

On this clone: Other nucleotide sequences in the sample specify the same CDR3. The rearrangement uses TRBV7-2 and TRBJ2-1, with TRBD2 matching 8 bases. This CDR3 region has 15 residues. CDR1 is SGHTA, CDR2 FQGNSA, per germline. With 2 bases clipped from V and 4 bases from J, the junction kept 4 bases outside the gene matches. The CDR3 reads CASSLLAGDYNEQFF. CDR3 DNA: TGTGCCAGCAGCTTACTAGCGGGCGATTACAATGAGCAGTTCTTC.

The chain joins TRBV9 to TRBJ2-4; TRBD2 matches at 11 bases. CDR3 length equals 14 residues. Germline values: CDR1 SGDLS, CDR2 YYNGEE. V was clipped by 3 bases and J by 6 bases; unmatched bases: 2. The CDR3 here is CASSASGRLNIQYF. CDR3 DNA: TGTGCCAGCAGCGCTAGCGGGAGGTTAAACATTCAGTACTTC.

V is TRBV7-9 and J is TRBJ2-1; D might be TRBD1 (6 bases). V was shortened by 5 bases and J by 7 bases, with 24 bases between the two germline ends. The CDR3 is 17 amino acids. Germline V gene lookup returns CDR1 SEHNR and CDR2 FQNEAQ (reference sequence). CDR3 in DNA: TGTGCCAGCAGCAATGGGTTACAGGGTCCGCTTACAAATGAGCAGTTCTTC. Amino acids: CASSNGLQGPLTNEQFF.

The chain carries TRBV6-1 and TRBJ1-5, with D tentatively TRBD1 (5 bases). The CDR3 loop spans 15 amino acids. The V gene's germline CDR1 is MNHNS and CDR2 SASEGT. The V gene lost 11 bases and the J gene lost 0 bases, with 17 bases spanning the gap. CDR3 sequence (DNA): TGTGCCTCCCGGACACCAGTTTATAGCAATCAGCCCCAGCATTTT. Protein product: CASRTPVYSNQPQHF.

This clone was seen more than once but under ten times. V and J are TRBV10-2 and TRBJ2-1; possibly TRBD1 for D (6 bases). This CDR3 contains 20 residues. The germline V gene encodes CDR1 WSHSY and CDR2 SAAADI. The V and J ends lost 0 bases and 0 bases respectively, with 21 bases between them. This CDR3 reads CASSESFGQTLKSSYNEQFF. In nucleotides, the CDR3 is TGCGCCAGCAGTGAGTCGTTTGGACAGACCTTAAAAAGCTCCTACAATGAGCAGTTCTTC.

The rearrangement links TRBV6-5 to TRBJ2-1; D is ambiguous. Trimming stripped 11 bases from V and 6 bases from J, with 17 bases between. In germline, CDR1 is MNHEY, CDR2 SVGAGI. The CDR3 loop spans 13 amino acids. This CDR3 reads CAGDRPLPNEQFF. DNA for the CDR3: TGTGCCGGGGATCGTCCTTTACCCAATGAGCAGTTCTTC.

V gene TRBV18 combines with J gene TRBJ1-4; D is possibly TRBD1 (6 bases). The V gene's germline CDR1 is KGHSH and CDR2 LQKENI. Trimming stripped 6 bases from V and 6 bases from J, with 8 bases between. The length of the CDR3 is 12 residues. The CDR3 sequence: CASSEGDEKLFF. DNA for the CDR3: TGTGCCAGCTCTGAGGGGGATGAAAAACTGTTTTTT.

The rearrangement links TRBV11-2 to TRBJ2-1; D is undetermined. Germline CDR1 reads SGHAT; CDR2 reads FQNNGV. The V end was cut by 1 base, the J end by 10 bases, with 8 bases between. This CDR3 has 12 amino acids. CDR3: CASSLVRTEQFF. Written as DNA, the CDR3 is TGTGCCAGCAGCTTAGTGCGCACCGAGCAGTTCTTC.

This chain links TRBV5-1 with TRBJ2-1; TRBD2 might be the D (6 bases). Germline V gene sequence: CDR1 SGHRS, CDR2 YFSETQ. The CDR3 extends over 16 amino acids. Between the trimmed V and J ends, which lost 0 bases and 7 bases, there was a span of 17 bases. The CDR3 DNA follows: TGCGCCAGCAGCTTGGGAGCCAGCGGACTAAGGAATGAGCAGTTCTTC. Protein sequence: CASSLGASGLRNEQFF.

The chain has TRBV27 and TRBJ2-7; 8 nucleotides align to TRBD1. After removal of 6 bases from V and 9 bases from J, the junction contained 10 bases not matched to a gene. CDR1 MNHEY and CDR2 SMNVEV come from the germline V gene (reference sequence). This CDR3 comprises 13 residues. The chain's CDR3 is CASRLTGDGGQYF. In nucleotides, the CDR3 is TGTGCCAGCAGGTTGACAGGGGATGGGGGGCAGTACTTC.

The chain carries TRBV5-4 and TRBJ2-3; D remains unclear. V dropped 0 bases and J dropped 0 bases, with 5 bases sitting between them. Germline V lookup: CDR1 SGHNT, CDR2 YYREEE (reference sequence). The CDR3 is made up of 14 amino acids. DNA for the CDR3: TGTGCCAGCAGCTTGGTCGGCAGCACAGATACGCAGTATTTT. This codes for CASSLVGSTDTQYF.

At least ten counts were recorded for this clone. Other DNA variants within this sample encode the same CDR3. The chain couples TRBV28 to TRBJ2-7, with D possibly being TRBD1 (5 bases). CDR3 length equals 12 residues. V was clipped by 5 bases and J by 2 bases, with 7 bases between them. Germline V lookup: CDR1 MDHEN, CDR2 SYDVKM. The CDR3 reads CASSGHPYEQYF. In DNA, the CDR3 is TGTGCCAGCAGTGGACACCCCTACGAGCAGTACTTC.